This passage covers 4 T cell receptor beta chains from one sample sequenced in a study of blood T cell repertoires in COVID-19. The table came from immunoSEQ multiplex PCR; TCRdb's copy has only in-frame clones and leaves some out. The top ten clones hold roughly 4.9% of a sample with 150,000 to 200,000 clones, roughly 84% of them seen once. Sequencing was carried out using PBMCs or T cells enriched from blood (not recorded which). The receptors were sampled from a man aged 70 or older who had been exposed to COVID-19.

The chain couples TRBV5-8 to TRBJ2-2; no firm D call. The V and J ends lost 5 bases and 6 bases respectively, with 11 bases between them. From germline, CDR1 is SGHTS and CDR2 YDEGEE. CDR3 length: 13 amino acids. The CDR3 region has the DNA TGTGCCAGCAGAATGGTCCAGTCCGGGGAGCTGTTTTTT. Its translation is CASRMVQSGELFF.

The chain recombines TRBV10-3 with TRBJ1-1; D gene ambiguous. V was clipped by 3 bases and J by 0 bases, with 11 bases between them. The germline V gene encodes CDR1 ENHRY and CDR2 SYGVKD. The CDR3 totals 15 residues. CDR3 nucleotide sequence: TGTGCCATCAGTGAAAGAGAGGGCGTGAACACTGAAGCTTTCTTT. It specifies CAISEREGVNTEAFF.

The V call is TRBV3-1 (or the pseudogene TRBV3-2), the J call TRBJ2-3; D is perhaps TRBD1 (6 bases). Germline V gene data show CDR1 as LGHDT and CDR2 as YNNKEL (reference sequence). CDR3 length equals 18 residues. Trimming cost V 4 bases and J 2 bases, with 22 bases left between them. The CDR3 sequence is CASSPDPTGPTLTDTQYF. Here the CDR3 DNA reads TGTGCCAGCAGCCCCGACCCGACAGGCCCCACGCTCACAGATACGCAGTATTTT.

V and J are TRBV14 and TRBJ1-4; TRBD1 might be the D (6 bases). Germline lookup yields CDR1 SGHDN and CDR2 FVKESK. Trimming removed 4 bases at V and 3 bases at J, with 12 bases between. This CDR3 is built from 15 residues. The DNA for the CDR3 is TGTGCCAGCAGCCTCCAGGGGTTAGCTAATGAAAAACTGTTTTTT. This encodes CASSLQGLANEKLFF.